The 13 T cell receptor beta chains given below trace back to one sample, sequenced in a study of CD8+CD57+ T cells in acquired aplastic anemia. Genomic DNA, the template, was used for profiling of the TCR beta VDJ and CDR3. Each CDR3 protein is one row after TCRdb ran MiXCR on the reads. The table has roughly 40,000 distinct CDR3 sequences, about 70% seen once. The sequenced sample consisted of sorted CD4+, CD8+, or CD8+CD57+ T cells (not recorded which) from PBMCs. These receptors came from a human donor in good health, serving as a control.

This chain's CDR3 is CSASRDLNTEAFF. The CDR3 DNA is TGCAGTGCTAGTCGGGACCTAAACACTGAAGCTTTCTTT. The chain has TRBV20-1 and TRBJ1-1; TRBD1 might be the D (5 bases). V lost 3 bases, J lost 2 bases, and 10 bases lay in between. The length of the CDR3 is 13 residues. The V gene's germline CDR1 is DFQATT and CDR2 SNEGSKA (reference sequence).

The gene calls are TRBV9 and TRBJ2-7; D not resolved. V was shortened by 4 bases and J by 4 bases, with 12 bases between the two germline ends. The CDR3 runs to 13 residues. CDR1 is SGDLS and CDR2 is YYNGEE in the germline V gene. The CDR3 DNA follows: TGTGCCAGCAGCCCCCCGTCCCGTTACGAGCAGTACTTC. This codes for CASSPPSRYEQYF.

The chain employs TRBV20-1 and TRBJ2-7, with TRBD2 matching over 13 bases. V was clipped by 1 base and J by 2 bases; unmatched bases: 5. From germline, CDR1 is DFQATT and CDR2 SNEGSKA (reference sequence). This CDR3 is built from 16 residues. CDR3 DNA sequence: TGCAGTGCTAGAGTCTCACTAGCGGGAGGGACCTACGAGCAGTACTTC. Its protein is CSARVSLAGGTYEQYF.

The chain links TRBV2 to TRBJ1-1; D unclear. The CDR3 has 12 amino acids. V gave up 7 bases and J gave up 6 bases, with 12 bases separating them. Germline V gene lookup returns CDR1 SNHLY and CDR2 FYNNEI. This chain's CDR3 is CASTSGVPEAFF. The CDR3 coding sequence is TGTGCCAGCACTTCGGGTGTTCCTGAAGCTTTCTTT.

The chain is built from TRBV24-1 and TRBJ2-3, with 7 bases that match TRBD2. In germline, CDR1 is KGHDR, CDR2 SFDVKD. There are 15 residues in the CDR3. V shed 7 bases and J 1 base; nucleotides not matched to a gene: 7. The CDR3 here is CATSIAGAGTDTQYF. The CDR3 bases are TGTGCCACCAGCATCGCGGGAGCTGGCACAGATACGCAGTATTTT.

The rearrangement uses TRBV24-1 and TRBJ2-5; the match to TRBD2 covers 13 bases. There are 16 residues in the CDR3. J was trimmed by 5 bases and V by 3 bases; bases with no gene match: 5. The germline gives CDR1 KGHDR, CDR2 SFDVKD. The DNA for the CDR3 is TGTGCCACCAGTGATCCTACTAGCGGGGGGGATGAGACCCAGTACTTC. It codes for CATSDPTSGGDETQYF.

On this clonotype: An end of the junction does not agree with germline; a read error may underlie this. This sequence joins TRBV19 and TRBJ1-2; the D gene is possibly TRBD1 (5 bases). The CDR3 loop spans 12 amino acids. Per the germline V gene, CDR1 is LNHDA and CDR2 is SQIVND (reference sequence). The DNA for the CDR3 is TGTGCCCGTATGGCAGGGAACTGTGGCTACACCTTC. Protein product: CARMAGNCGYTF.

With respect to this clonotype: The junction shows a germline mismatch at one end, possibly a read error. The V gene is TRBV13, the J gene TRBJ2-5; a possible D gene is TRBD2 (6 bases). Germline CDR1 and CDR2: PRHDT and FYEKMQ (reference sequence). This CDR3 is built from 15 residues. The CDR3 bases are TGTGCCAGCAGTTTAGCCGGGGCGGGGAAAGAGACCCAGTACTTC. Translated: CASSLAGAGKETQYF.

The CDR3 region has the DNA TGTGCCAGCAGCCCCGATCGCGGTATTTGGGACTATGGCTACACCTTC. The encoded protein is CASSPDRGIWDYGYTF. V is TRBV27 and J is TRBJ1-2; D gene ambiguous. The CDR3 runs to 16 residues. Germline lookup yields CDR1 MNHEY and CDR2 SMNVEV (reference sequence). V was trimmed by 6 bases and J by 3 bases, leaving 20 bases between them.

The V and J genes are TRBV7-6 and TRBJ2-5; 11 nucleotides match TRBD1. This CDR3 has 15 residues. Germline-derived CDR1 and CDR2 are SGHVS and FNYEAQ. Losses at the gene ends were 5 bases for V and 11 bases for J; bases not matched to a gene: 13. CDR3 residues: CASSPGTGGGYGQYF. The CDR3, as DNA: TGTGCCAGCAGCCCGGGGACAGGGGGTGGCTATGGGCAGTACTTC.

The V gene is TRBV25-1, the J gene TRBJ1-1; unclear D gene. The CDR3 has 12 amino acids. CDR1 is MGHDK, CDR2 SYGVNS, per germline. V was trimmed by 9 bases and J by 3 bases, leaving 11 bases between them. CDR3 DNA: TGTGCCAGTCATTCCCGGGACACTGAAGCTTTCTTT. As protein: CASHSRDTEAFF.

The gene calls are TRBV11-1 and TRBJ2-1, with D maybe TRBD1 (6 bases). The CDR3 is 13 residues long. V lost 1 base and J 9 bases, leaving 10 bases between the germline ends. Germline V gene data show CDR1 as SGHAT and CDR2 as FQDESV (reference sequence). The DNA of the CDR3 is TGTGCCAGCAGCTTAGGGGGGCGGAGTGAGCAGTTCTTC. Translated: CASSLGGRSEQFF.

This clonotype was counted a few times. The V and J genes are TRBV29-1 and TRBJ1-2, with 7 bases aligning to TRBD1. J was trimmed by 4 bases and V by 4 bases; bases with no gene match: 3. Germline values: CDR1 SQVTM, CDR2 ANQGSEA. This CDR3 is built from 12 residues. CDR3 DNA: TGCAGCGTTGCAGGGGGAGCCTATGGCTACACCTTC. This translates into CSVAGGAYGYTF. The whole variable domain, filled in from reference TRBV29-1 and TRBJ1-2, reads SAVISQKPSRDICQRGTSLTIQCQVDSQVTMMFWYRQQPGQSLTLIATANQGSEATYESGFVIDKFPISRPNLTFSTLTVSNMSPEDSSIYLCSVAGGAYGYTFGSGTRLTVV.